This T cell receptor beta chain was retrieved from a study of response to subunit inactivated influenza vaccine. General study findings and limits: Researchers suggested that each seasonal influenza vaccination recruits few new T cells.

The CDR3 sequence is 15 residues long. CDR1 and CDR2 (germline): SGHRS, YFSETQ. V was shortened by 4 bases and J by 6 bases, with 18 bases between the two germline ends. In its sample, this clonotype was seen a few times. The antigen is unknown. TCRdb used MiXCR to reprocess the RT-PCR reads, holding one entry per CDR3 protein. The sample lists about 700,000 distinct CDR3 sequences, approximately 15% occurring once. The sample consisted of PBMCs from blood, taken 14 days before vaccination. The chain links TRBV5-1 to TRBJ2-3; D uncertain. This clonotype originated in a middle-aged man who received an inactivated influenza vaccine. CDR3 sequence: CASSKQATSADTQYF. CDR3 DNA: TGCGCCAGCAGCAAGCAGGCGACATCCGCTGATACGCAGTATTTT.